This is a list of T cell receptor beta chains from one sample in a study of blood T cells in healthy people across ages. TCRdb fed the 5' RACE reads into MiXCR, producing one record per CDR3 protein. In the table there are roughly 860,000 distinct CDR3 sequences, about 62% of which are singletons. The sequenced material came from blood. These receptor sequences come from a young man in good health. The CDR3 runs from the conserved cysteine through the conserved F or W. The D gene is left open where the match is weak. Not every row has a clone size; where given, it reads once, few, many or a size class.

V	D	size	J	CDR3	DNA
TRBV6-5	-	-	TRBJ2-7	CVSRDRGDYEQYF	TGTGTCAGCAGGGACCGGGGAGACTACGAGCAGTACTTC
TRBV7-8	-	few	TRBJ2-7	CASSLLSGTPGEQYF	TGTGCCAGCAGCTTACTATCGGGGACCCCTGGCGAGCAGTACTTC
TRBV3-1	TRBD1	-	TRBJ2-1	CASSFTGTGANEQFF	TGTGCCAGCAGCTTTACAGGGACAGGGGCAAATGAGCAGTTCTTC
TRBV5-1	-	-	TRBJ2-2	CASSLVAAANTGELFF	TGCGCCAGCAGCTTGGTAGCCGCGGCCAACACCGGGGAGCTGTTTTTT
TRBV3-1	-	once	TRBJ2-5	CASSQDVAPNQETQYF	TGTGCCAGCAGCCAAGATGTTGCGCCAAACCAAGAGACCCAGTACTTC
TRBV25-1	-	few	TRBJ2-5	CASSDEGLETQYF	TGTGCCAGCAGTGACGAAGGGCTTGAGACCCAGTACTTC
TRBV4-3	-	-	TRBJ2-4	CASSSGGAKNIQYF	TGCGCCAGCAGCTCCGGCGGGGCCAAAAACATTCAGTACTTC
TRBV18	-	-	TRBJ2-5	CASSPILTQETQYF	TGTGCCAGCTCACCAATACTAACCCAAGAGACCCAGTACTTC
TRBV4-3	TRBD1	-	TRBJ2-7	CASSQDWGTGTYEQYF	TGCGCCAGCAGCCAAGATTGGGGGACAGGCACCTACGAGCAGTACTTC
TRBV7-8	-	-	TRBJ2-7	CASSLARVQGGRDHEQYF	TGTGCCAGCAGCTTAGCGCGAGTCCAAGGCGGCAGGGACCACGAGCAGTACTTC
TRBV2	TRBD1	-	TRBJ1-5	CASSRLPGQGNQPQHF	TGTGCCAGCAGTCGACTTCCGGGACAGGGTAATCAGCCCCAGCATTTT
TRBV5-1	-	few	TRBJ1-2	CASSLEWGGGYGYTF	TGCGCCAGCAGCTTGGAATGGGGAGGCGGCTATGGCTACACCTTC
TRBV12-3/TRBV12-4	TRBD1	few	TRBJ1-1	CASSSQGALMAFF	TGTGCCAGCAGTTCTCAGGGGGCTTTAATGGCTTTCTTT
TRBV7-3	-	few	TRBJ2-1	CASSLTPSGPSSYNEQFF	TGTGCCAGCAGCTTAACTCCCAGCGGCCCTAGCTCCTACAATGAGCAGTTCTTC
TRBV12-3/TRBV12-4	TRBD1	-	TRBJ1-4	CASSPTGQGNEKLFF	TGTGCCAGCAGTCCAACGGGACAGGGAAATGAAAAACTGTTTTTT
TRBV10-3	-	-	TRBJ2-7	CAIGGTPYEQYF	TGTGCCATCGGGGGAACCCCCTACGAGCAGTACTTC
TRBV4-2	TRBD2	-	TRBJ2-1	CASSQEGLAGALREQFF	TGTGCCAGCAGCCAAGAGGGACTAGCGGGGGCCTTAAGGGAGCAGTTCTTC
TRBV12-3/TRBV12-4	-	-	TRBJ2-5	CASSFQEIQYF	TGTGCCAGCAGTTTCCAAGAGATCCAGTACTTC
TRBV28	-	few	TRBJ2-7	CASRRTEPYEQYF	TGTGCCAGCAGACGGACAGAACCCTACGAGCAGTACTTC
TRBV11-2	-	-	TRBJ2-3	CASSLDGPGDTQYF	TGTGCCAGCAGCTTAGATGGCCCCGGAGATACGCAGTATTTT
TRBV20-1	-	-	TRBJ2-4	CSARRDRETGIQYF	TGCAGTGCCCGTCGGGACCGGGAGACCGGCATTCAGTACTTC
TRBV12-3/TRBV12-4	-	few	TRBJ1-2	CASSPNRAGYTF	TGTGCCAGCAGTCCAAACAGGGCTGGCTACACCTTC
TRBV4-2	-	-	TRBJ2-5	CASSQVGSGYQGTQYF	TGTGCCAGCAGCCAAGTAGGCAGCGGGTACCAAGGGACCCAGTACTTC
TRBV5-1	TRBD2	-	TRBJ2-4	CASSVGLAGGQDIQYF	TGCGCCAGCAGCGTGGGACTAGCGGGGGGTCAGGACATTCAGTACTTC
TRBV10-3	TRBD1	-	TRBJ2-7	CAISAAGQGAYEQYF	TGTGCCATCAGTGCGGCGGGACAGGGGGCCTACGAGCAGTACTTC
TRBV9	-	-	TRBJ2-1	CASSHSGPSGDNEQFF	TGTGCCAGCAGCCACTCTGGGCCCTCCGGGGATAATGAGCAGTTCTTC
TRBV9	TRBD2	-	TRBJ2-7	CASSITSGGGYEQYF	TGTGCCAGCAGCATCACTAGCGGGGGGGGATACGAGCAGTACTTC
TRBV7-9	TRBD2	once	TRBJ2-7	CASSSGLAGGPSSYEQYF	TGTGCCAGCAGCTCGGGACTAGCGGGGGGGCCGTCCTCCTACGAGCAGTACTTC
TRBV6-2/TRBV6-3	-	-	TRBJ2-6	CASSGSILSGANVLTF	TGTGCCAGCAGTGGCAGTATTCTCTCTGGGGCCAACGTCCTGACTTTC